This TCR beta chain was found in a study of blood T cell repertoires in COVID-19. The CDR3 consists of 15 residues. In germline, CDR1 is KGHDR, CDR2 SFDVKD. The trim removed 5 bases at V and 3 bases at J, leaving 5 bases unmatched. The table came from immunoSEQ multiplex PCR; TCRdb's copy has only in-frame clones and leaves some out. The data show fewer than 450,000 clones, around 88% seen once. This TCR was recovered from a woman aged 45-59 years with COVID-19, enrolled during active disease. Sequenced material: peripheral blood. V is TRBV24-1 and J is TRBJ2-5; 10 bases are shared with TRBD2. The CDR3 nucleotides are TGTGCCACCAGTGCCGAAGGACTAGCGGAAGAGACCCAGTACTTC. Protein sequence: CATSAEGLAEETQYF.